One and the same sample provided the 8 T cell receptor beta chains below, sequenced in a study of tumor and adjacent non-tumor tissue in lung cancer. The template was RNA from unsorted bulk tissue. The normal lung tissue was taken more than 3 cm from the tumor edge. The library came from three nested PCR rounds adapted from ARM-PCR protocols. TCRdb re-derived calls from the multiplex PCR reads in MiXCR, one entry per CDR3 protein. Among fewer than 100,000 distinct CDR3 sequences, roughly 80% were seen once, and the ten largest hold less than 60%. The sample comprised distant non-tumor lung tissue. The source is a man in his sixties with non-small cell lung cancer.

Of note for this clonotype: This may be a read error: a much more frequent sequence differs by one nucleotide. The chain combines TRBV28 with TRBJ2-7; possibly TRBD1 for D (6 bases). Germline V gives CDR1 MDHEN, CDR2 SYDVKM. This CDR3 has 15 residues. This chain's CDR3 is CANSYLSMGAYEQYF. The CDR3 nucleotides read TGTGCCAACAGTTATTTGTCAATGGGGGCGTACGAGCAGTACTTC. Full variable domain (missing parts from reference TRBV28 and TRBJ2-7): DVKVTQSSRYLVKRTGEKVFLECVQDMDHENMFWYRQDPGLGLRLIYFSYDVKMKEKGDIPEGYSVSREKKERFSLILESASTNQTSMYLCANSYLSMGAYEQYFGPGTRLTVT.

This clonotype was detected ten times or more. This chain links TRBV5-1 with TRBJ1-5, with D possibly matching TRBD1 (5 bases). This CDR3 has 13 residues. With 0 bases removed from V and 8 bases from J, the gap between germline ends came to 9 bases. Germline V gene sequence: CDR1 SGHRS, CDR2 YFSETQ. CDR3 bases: TGCGCCAGCAGCTTGGGGCAGGGCGAGCCCCAGCATTTT. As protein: CASSLGQGEPQHF.

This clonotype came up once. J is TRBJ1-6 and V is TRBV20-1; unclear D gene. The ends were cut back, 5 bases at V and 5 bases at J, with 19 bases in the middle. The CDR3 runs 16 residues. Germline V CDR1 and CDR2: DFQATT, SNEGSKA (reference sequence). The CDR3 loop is CSAERLGDMDNSPLHF. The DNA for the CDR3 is TGCAGTGCTGAGCGCCTCGGAGACATGGATAATTCACCCCTCCACTTT.

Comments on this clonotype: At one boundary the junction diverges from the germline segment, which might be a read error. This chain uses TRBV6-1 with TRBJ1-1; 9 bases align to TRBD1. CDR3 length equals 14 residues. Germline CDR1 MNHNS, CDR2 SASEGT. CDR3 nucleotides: TGTGCCAGCAGTGAGGACAGGGGCGACGCTGAAACTTTCTTT. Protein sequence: CASSEDRGDAETFF.

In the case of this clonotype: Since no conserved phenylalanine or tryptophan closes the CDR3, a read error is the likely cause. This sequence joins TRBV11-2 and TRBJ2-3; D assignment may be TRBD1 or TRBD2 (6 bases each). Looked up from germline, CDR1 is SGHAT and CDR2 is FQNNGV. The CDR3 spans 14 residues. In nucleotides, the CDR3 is TGTGCCACCAGCTTTCTAGAGGGGGGCGTTCAGCAGTATTGT. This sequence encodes CATSFLEGGVQQYC.

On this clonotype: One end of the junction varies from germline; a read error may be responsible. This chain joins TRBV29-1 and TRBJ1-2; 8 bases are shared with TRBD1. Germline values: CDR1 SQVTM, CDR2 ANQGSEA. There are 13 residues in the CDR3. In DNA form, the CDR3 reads TGCAGCGTTCGACAGGGGACTAGCTATGACTACACCTTC. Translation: CSVRQGTSYDYTF. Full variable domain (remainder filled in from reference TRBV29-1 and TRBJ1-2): SAVISQKPSRDICQRGTSLTIQCQVDSQVTMMFWYRQQPGQSLTLIATANQGSEATYESGFVIDKFPISRPNLTFSTLTVSNMSPEDSSIYLCSVRQGTSYDYTFGSGTRLTVV.

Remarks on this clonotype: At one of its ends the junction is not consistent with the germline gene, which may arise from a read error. CDR3 coding DNA: TGTGCCAGCAGCCCCAACGGAGAGTCTGGGGCCAACATCCTGACTTTC. This codes for CASSPNGESGANILTF. The V and J genes are TRBV7-3 and TRBJ2-6, with a tentative D call TRBD1 (5 bases). The CDR3 runs 16 residues. Germline values: CDR1 SGHTA, CDR2 FQGTGA.

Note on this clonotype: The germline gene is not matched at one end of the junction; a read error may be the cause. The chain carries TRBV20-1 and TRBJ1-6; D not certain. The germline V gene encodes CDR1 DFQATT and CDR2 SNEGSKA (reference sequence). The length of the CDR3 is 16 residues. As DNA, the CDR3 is TGCGGTGCTGAGCGCCTCGGAGACATGGGTAATTCACCCCTCCACTTT. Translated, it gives CGAERLGDMGNSPLHF.